In this sample, the clone carrying this T cell receptor beta chain turned up once. The target antigen is unknown. The J segment lost 0 bases and the V segment lost 4 bases, leaving 3 bases of the junction unmatched. Germline V CDR1 and CDR2: MDHEN, SYDVKM. The CDR3 has 15 amino acids. The data belong to a study of beta chain features in type 1 diabetes. About the research overall: On cell yields, gender and age, patients and healthy donors were similar. Points from the study as a whole: cDNA sequencing could over-represent cells with high TCR expression. All four CD4+ subsets of Type 1 diabetes patients contained TCRB CDR3s that were moderately but significantly shorter. Although PCR might favor shorter templates, it would do so equally in patients and controls.

By way of CD45RO/CCR7/CD25/CD127/CD95/CD27, the CD4+ regulatory, stem cell-like memory, central memory and naive cells were sorted. Reverse transcribing all isolated RNA meant expressed TCRB transcripts were sequenced. TCRdb's table, derived via immunoSEQ multiplex PCR, lists solely in-frame clones and lacks some. The table lists about 740,000 clones, 13% of them singletons. Sequencing input: naive CD4+ T cells from blood. This sequence joins TRBV28 and TRBJ1-1; 9 bases map to TRBD1. The receptor's source is a man between 18 and 29 years old with type 1 diabetes. CDR3 DNA sequence: TGTGCCAGCAGTTCGACAGGGGGGGTGAACACTGAAGCTTTCTTT. It specifies CASSSTGGVNTEAFF. Full variable domain (remainder filled in from reference TRBV28 and TRBJ1-1): DVKVTQSSRYLVKRTGEKVFLECVQDMDHENMFWYRQDPGLGLRLIYFSYDVKMKEKGDIPEGYSVSREKKERFSLILESASTNQTSMYLCASSSTGGVNTEAFFGQGTRLTVV.